This T cell receptor beta chain came from a study of blood T cell repertoires in COVID-19. Repertoires were generated with immunoSEQ multiplex PCR, while TCRdb's copy carries only in-frame clones and drops some. Found here are over 200,000 clones, 88% of them singletons; the top ten hold 0.65% to 0.95%. The clonotype originates from a woman in her thirties with acute or convalescent COVID-19. The material sequenced was peripheral blood.

The CDR3 DNA reads as TGCAGCGGGACAATGGACAGAACCTACGAGCAGTACTTC. Translated, it gives CSGTMDRTYEQYF. The chain has TRBV29-1 and TRBJ2-7; D is possibly TRBD1 (6 bases). CDR1 SQVTM and CDR2 ANQGSEA come from the germline V gene. V lost 7 bases and J 2 bases, leaving 15 bases between the germline ends. There are 13 residues in the CDR3.